A selection of T cell receptor beta chains follows, all from one sample in a study of cytomegalovirus exposure and HLA in healthy donors. Using immunoSEQ multiplex PCR, the repertoire was profiled, and TCRdb retains in-frame clones only, with some absent. The sample lists over 100,000 clones, 83% seen once, with about 1.5% in the top ten. Material: PBMCs. These receptors all come from a man aged 35-49 years in good health and CMV-seronegative. The CDR3 runs from the conserved cysteine through the conserved F or W. A D gene is named only where the DNA matches it firmly. A clone size is listed for some rows: how often the clone was seen (once, few, many), or a class if it is expanded.

TGTGCCAGCTCAGAGGGAGATACGCAGTATTTT | CASSEGDTQYF | . | TRBV18 | . | TRBJ2-3
TGCGCCAGCAGCTTTGCCGCGGAGACCCAGTACTTC | CASSFAAETQYF | . | TRBV5-1 | . | TRBJ2-5
TGTGCCAGCAGCCAAGATATGGGTGGGCACACAAATGGCTACACCTTC | CASSQDMGGHTNGYTF | . | TRBV4-2 | . | TRBJ1-2
TGCGCCAGCAGCCATGAGTATGGGACAGCCTTTTACGAGCAGTACTTC | CASSHEYGTAFYEQYF | TRBD1 | TRBV4-1 | . | TRBJ2-7
TGCAGCGTTGAAGAGGGGGCGGGTGAGCAGTTCTTC | CSVEEGAGEQFF | . | TRBV29-1 | few | TRBJ2-1
TGTGCCAGCAGCCCTGGGACAGGGACAGATACGCAGTATTTT | CASSPGTGTDTQYF | TRBD1 | TRBV5-4 | . | TRBJ2-3
TGTGCCAGCAGCTCATACTTCCCCAGCGGGCCCGGGGAGCTGTTTTTT | CASSSYFPSGPGELFF | . | TRBV7-3 | . | TRBJ2-2
TGTGCCATCAGTGACCCGACAGGGGCCTTAGAAGAGACCCAGTACTTC | CAISDPTGALEETQYF | TRBD1 | TRBV10-3 | . | TRBJ2-5
TGCGCCAGCAGGGGGACAGGGGGACCCTACGAGCAGTACTTC | CASRGTGGPYEQYF | TRBD1 | TRBV5-1 | . | TRBJ2-7
TGTGCCAGCAGACAAGCGGGGGGGCGGGACGAGCAGTACTTC | CASRQAGGRDEQYF | TRBD2 | TRBV27 | . | TRBJ2-7
TGTGCCAGTAACGGGACAGCCTGCTTC | CASNGTACF | TRBD1 | TRBV19 | . | TRBJ2-7
TGTGCCAGCATCCCGGGACAGGGGGACTATGGCTACACCTTC | CASIPGQGDYGYTF | TRBD1 | TRBV7-2 | . | TRBJ1-2
TGCGCCAGCAGCCAAGATTCGGCGACAGGGCCCATGAACACTGAAGCTTTCTTT | CASSQDSATGPMNTEAFF | TRBD1 | TRBV4-1 | . | TRBJ1-1
TGTGCCAGCAGCGTAGCTGAGACGGGAGGGCGGGAGACCCAGTACTTC | CASSVAETGGRETQYF | TRBD2 | TRBV9 | . | TRBJ2-5
TGCGCCAGCAGCCGCGAGGAGGGGGCTCGAAACACCATATATTTT | CASSREEGARNTIYF | TRBD1 | TRBV4-3 | . | TRBJ1-3
TGCGCCAGCAGCCAAGGGGCGGGAAGGTACCAAGAGACCCAGTACTTC | CASSQGAGRYQETQYF | . | TRBV4-1 | . | TRBJ2-5
TGTGCCACCATGACAGGCTCGAGGGGCTACACCTTC | CATMTGSRGYTF | . | TRBV25-1 | once | TRBJ1-2
TGTGCCAGCAGCTTAAGAGGGGGCGGGGAGACCCAGTACTTC | CASSLRGGGETQYF | TRBD1 | TRBV7-3 | . | TRBJ2-5
TGTGCCAGCGGAACAGACGGAATACCGCAAACTGAAGCTTTCTTT | CASGTDGIPQTEAFF | . | TRBV11-2 | . | TRBJ1-1
TGCGCCAGCAGCTTGGCCCTAGCGTCTAGCACAGATACGCAGTATTTT | CASSLALASSTDTQYF | . | TRBV5-1 | . | TRBJ2-3
TGTGCCAGCAGCCCCCGGGACAGGCGCCCTGGAAACACCATATATTTT | CASSPRDRRPGNTIYF | TRBD1 | TRBV7-9 | . | TRBJ1-3
TGTGCCAGCAGTTTAGGCAGGGCAGCCGGGGAGCTGTTTTTT | CASSLGRAAGELFF | . | TRBV27 | few | TRBJ2-2
TGTGCCAGCAGCATGACTAGCGGGTACACAGATACGCAGTATTTT | CASSMTSGYTDTQYF | TRBD2 | TRBV14 | . | TRBJ2-3
TGTGCCAGCAGCTTATATGGAACAAGACGGGACACTGAAGCTTTCTTT | CASSLYGTRRDTEAFF | . | TRBV13 | . | TRBJ1-1
TGTGCCAGTAAAACAGCCGGGACAGGGTCTGGCTACACCTTC | CASKTAGTGSGYTF | TRBD1 | TRBV19 | . | TRBJ1-2